Presented here are 28 T cell receptor beta chains from one specimen sequenced in a study of T cell responses to AZD1222 COVID-19 vaccine (dated by TCRdb to the early 2020s). What this sample's time point label stands for: baseline before first vaccination. This specimen's treatment or condition label, interpreted: meningococcal conjugate vaccine given as trial control. Library preparation employed the immunoSEQ multiplex PCR assay. Here the immuneACCESS table is served through TCRdb, limited to in-frame sequences with V and J called. Missing clones are a known gap in these copies; in checked studies unresolved V genes cover under half, and the rest lacks a known reason. The sample yields 130,000 or so clones; about 89% were counted once. The ten largest account for 8.5% to 14% of the sample. This specimen was peripheral blood, taken on day 0 of MenACWY control vaccination. The receptor set was obtained from an adult in good health.

The chain recombines TRBV15 with TRBJ1-2, with D perhaps matching TRBD1 (5 bases). The V end was cut by 5 bases, the J end by 5 bases, with 15 bases between. From germline, CDR1 is LNHNV and CDR2 YYDKDF (reference sequence). This CDR3 is built from 14 residues. In nucleotides, the CDR3 is TGTGCCACCAGCCCTAACCCCGACAGTTATGGCTACACCTTC. Translated, it gives CATSPNPDSYGYTF.

The CDR3 protein is CASSPGGTYNEQFF. CDR3 bases: TGTGCCAGCTCACCGGGGGGGACATACAATGAGCAGTTCTTC. The rearrangement uses TRBV18 and TRBJ2-1, with D perhaps matching TRBD2 (7 bases). Trimming took off 3 bases at V and 4 bases at J, with 10 bases between the two ends. Germline CDR1 reads KGHSH; CDR2 reads LQKENI. The CDR3 runs 14 residues.

This clone occurred a few times. V gene TRBV12-3 or TRBV12-4 combines with J gene TRBJ2-3; D is undetermined. This CDR3 comprises 12 residues. Trimming cost V 5 bases and J 1 base, with 4 bases left between them. The CDR3 region has the DNA TGTGCCAGCAGTAAGGGCACAGATACGCAGTATTTT. Its protein is CASSKGTDTQYF.

The chain links TRBV5-4 to TRBJ1-1; no firm D call. V lost 3 bases and J lost 1, with 16 bases in between. CDR3 length: 16 amino acids. The V gene's germline CDR1 is SGHNT and CDR2 YYREEE (reference sequence). CDR3 residues: CASSWFSARGNTEAFF. The CDR3 DNA is TGTGCCAGCAGCTGGTTTTCGGCGCGAGGGAACACTGAAGCTTTCTTT.

This chain joins TRBV7-2 and TRBJ1-1; possible D gene TRBD1, 5 bases. V was cut by 2 bases and J by 4 bases, with 11 bases left in between. The CDR3 is 14 amino acids. The germline V gene has CDR1 SGHTA and CDR2 FQGNSA. The CDR3 region has the DNA TGTGCCAGCAGCTTACGGCAGGGAGGCACTGAAGCTTTCTTT. It specifies CASSLRQGGTEAFF.

V gene TRBV5-1 combines with J gene TRBJ2-1; no clear D gene. Germline CDR1 and CDR2: SGHRS and YFSETQ. V gave up 0 bases and J gave up 3 bases, with 7 bases separating them. CDR3 length equals 14 residues. The CDR3 coding sequence is TGCGCCAGCAGCTTGGCCGAGGTCTACAATGAGCAGTTCTTC. Translation: CASSLAEVYNEQFF.

This clone has just a few counts. V usage is TRBV2 and J usage is TRBJ1-2; TRBD1 might be the D (5 bases). Per germline, CDR1 SNHLY and CDR2 FYNNEI. The CDR3 sequence is 13 residues long. Trimming removed 5 bases at V and 2 bases at J, with 9 bases between. The CDR3 coding sequence is TGTGCCAGCAGTCTCCAGGGAAACTATGGCTACACCTTC. Protein product: CASSLQGNYGYTF.

V is TRBV9 and J is TRBJ2-7, with D possibly TRBD1 on 6 matching bases. V was shortened by 2 bases and J by 3 bases, with 15 bases between the two germline ends. This CDR3 comprises 15 residues. The germline V gene has CDR1 SGDLS and CDR2 YYNGEE. Here the CDR3 reads CASSVSGQTDYEQYF. CDR3 in DNA: TGTGCCAGCAGCGTTTCCGGACAGACCGACTACGAGCAGTACTTC.

J is TRBJ2-3 and V is TRBV7-9; perhaps TRBD2 as D (7 bases). Trimming shortened V by 0 bases and J by 1 base, and 17 bases separated the two germline ends. Germline lookup yields CDR1 SEHNR and CDR2 FQNEAQ (reference sequence). This CDR3 spans 18 amino acids. CDR3 sequence reads: CASSLAPDGGARTDTQYF. The CDR3 DNA follows: TGTGCCAGCAGCTTAGCGCCCGATGGGGGGGCGCGCACAGATACGCAGTATTTT. Variable domain in full (rest from reference TRBV7-9 and TRBJ2-3): DTGVSQNPRHKITKRGQNVTFRCDPISEHNRLYWYRQTLGQGPEFLTYFQNEAQLEKSRLLSDRFSAERPKGSFSTLEIQRTEQGDSAMYLCASSLAPDGGARTDTQYFGPGTRLTVL.

The V and J genes are TRBV29-1 and TRBJ1-5; D call uncertain. Trimming cost V 4 bases and J 4 bases, with 8 bases left between them. CDR1 is SQVTM, CDR2 ANQGSEA, per germline. The CDR3 extends over 12 amino acids. CDR3 loop: CSVGQLNQPQHF. CDR3 sequence (DNA): TGCAGCGTTGGGCAACTAAATCAGCCCCAGCATTTT.

The genes are TRBV6-1 and TRBJ2-3; the D gene is possibly TRBD2 (5 bases). Per the germline V gene, CDR1 is MNHNS and CDR2 is SASEGT. V dropped 1 base and J dropped 10 bases, with 9 bases sitting between them. The CDR3 runs to 12 residues. As DNA, the CDR3 is TGTGCCAGCAGTGAAGGGACTCCGGCGCAGTATTTT. Translated, it gives CASSEGTPAQYF.

The chain couples TRBV7-9 to TRBJ1-4; maybe TRBD1 (5 bases). The V gene's germline CDR1 is SEHNR and CDR2 FQNEAQ (reference sequence). The V end was cut by 5 bases, the J end by 4 bases, with 17 bases between. The CDR3 runs to 16 residues. The CDR3 spells CASSAPGADFNEKLFF. In DNA form, the CDR3 reads TGTGCCAGCAGCGCCCCTGGGGCAGATTTTAATGAAAAACTGTTTTTT.

This clone appeared once. This sequence joins TRBV2 and TRBJ1-2, with D uncertain. Germline CDR1 and CDR2: SNHLY and FYNNEI. The CDR3 is made up of 15 amino acids. The germline V and J ends were trimmed by 2 bases and 7 bases, with 17 bases remaining between them. The DNA for the CDR3 is TGTGCCAGCAGTGAAAAGGTTACGGCTTTTACTGGCTACACCTTC. Its protein product is CASSEKVTAFTGYTF. Together with reference TRBV2 and TRBJ1-2, the CDR3 gives the full variable domain: EPEVTQTPSHQVTQMGQEVILRCVPISNHLYFYWYRQILGQKVEFLVSFYNNEISEKSEIFDDQFSVERPDGSNFTLKIRSTKLEDSAMYFCASSEKVTAFTGYTFGSGTRLTVV.

In the case of this clone: The sample contains more than one DNA sequence encoding this CDR3. The rearrangement links TRBV3-1 (or the pseudogene TRBV3-2) to TRBJ2-3; D is ambiguous. This CDR3 has 14 residues. V was clipped by 1 base and J by 0 bases, with 5 bases between them. CDR1 LGHDT and CDR2 YNNKEL come from the germline V gene (reference sequence). This CDR3 reads CASSQGPSTDTQYF. Here the CDR3 DNA reads TGTGCCAGCAGCCAAGGGCCTAGCACAGATACGCAGTATTTT.

The chain is built from TRBV9 and TRBJ2-1, with 9 bases identical to TRBD2. Germline assignment: CDR1 SGDLS and CDR2 YYNGEE. The CDR3 is made up of 17 amino acids. J was trimmed by 4 bases and V by 2 bases; bases with no gene match: 10. The CDR3 DNA is TGTGCCAGCAGCGTGAATATGGCGGGAGGGCGGTACAATGAGCAGTTCTTC. Translation: CASSVNMAGGRYNEQFF.

The V and J genes are TRBV28 and TRBJ2-4, with 12 bases identical to TRBD2. This CDR3 contains 15 residues. Germline values: CDR1 MDHEN, CDR2 SYDVKM. J was trimmed by 8 bases and V by 5 bases; bases with no gene match: 7. This CDR3 reads CASSASTSGSYIQYF. In DNA, the CDR3 is TGTGCCAGCAGTGCCTCGACTAGCGGGAGTTACATTCAGTACTTC.

This clone was recorded a few times. The chain couples TRBV24-1 to TRBJ2-3; D is unclear. The CDR3 spans 14 residues. V lost 4 bases and J lost 1, with 8 bases in between. Germline CDR1 and CDR2: KGHDR and SFDVKD. The CDR3 nucleotides read TGTGCCACCAGTGACGCTCCGGGCACAGATACGCAGTATTTT. Translation gives CATSDAPGTDTQYF.

This sequence joins TRBV6-2 or TRBV6-3 and TRBJ2-1; 9 positions agree with TRBD2. Germline V lookup: CDR1 MNHEY, CDR2 SVGEGT. This CDR3 region has 14 residues. V gave up 4 bases and J gave up 7 bases; unmatched junction bases: 5. CDR3 nucleotides: TGTGCCAGCAGTTCGGGACTAGCAGGGAATGAGCAGTTCTTC. Protein: CASSSGLAGNEQFF.

The chain employs TRBV30 and TRBJ2-7, with D tentatively TRBD1 or TRBD2 (5 bases each). Deletions cut 2 bases from V and 1 base from J, with 15 bases between. The CDR3 is 15 residues long. The germline CDR1 and CDR2 sequences are GTSNPN and SVGIG (reference sequence). The CDR3 loop is CAWSPPGTGSYEQYF. CDR3 coding DNA: TGTGCCTGGAGTCCCCCCGGGACGGGGTCCTACGAGCAGTACTTC.

The chain employs TRBV3-1 (or the pseudogene TRBV3-2) and TRBJ1-1; TRBD1 aligns across 7 bases. V trimming: 1 base; J trimming: 4 bases; junction bases outside the gene matches: 3. This CDR3 contains 14 residues. CDR1 and CDR2 (germline): LGHDT, YNNKEL (reference sequence). CDR3 sequence (DNA): TGTGCCAGCAGCCAAGGACAGGGCGCCACTGAAGCTTTCTTT. This gives the protein CASSQGQGATEAFF.

The chain is built from TRBV5-4 and TRBJ1-3, with no clear D. V was clipped by 1 base and J by 0 bases, with 5 bases between them. CDR1 is SGHNT and CDR2 is YYREEE in the germline V gene (reference sequence). This CDR3 has 14 residues. CDR3 sequence (DNA): TGTGCCAGCAGCTTGACGGGCTCTGGAAACACCATATATTTT. Protein product: CASSLTGSGNTIYF.

The J gene is TRBJ1-2, the V gene TRBV5-6; perhaps TRBD1 as D (6 bases). The V gene lost 0 bases and the J gene lost 5 bases, with 14 bases spanning the gap. The CDR3 runs 15 residues. Germline assignment: CDR1 SGHDT and CDR2 YYEEEE. The DNA for the CDR3 is TGTGCCAGCAGCTTGGAGGTGGCAGGGGAATATGGCTACACCTTC. Encoded protein: CASSLEVAGEYGYTF.

The chain combines TRBV30 with TRBJ1-1; a weak D match, TRBD1 (5 bases). V shed 4 bases and J shed 4 bases, with 22 bases lying between them. The length of the CDR3 is 16 residues. CDR1 and CDR2 (germline): GTSNPN, SVGIG (reference sequence). The CDR3 DNA follows: TGTGCCTGGAAGGGACCGGGGGGAGTAATTGGCACTGAAGCTTTCTTT. Its protein is CAWKGPGGVIGTEAFF.

The gene calls are TRBV6-5 and TRBJ2-7; D uncertain. Germline loops: CDR1 MNHEY, CDR2 SVGAGI. The CDR3 extends over 15 amino acids. V gave up 1 base and J gave up 7 bases, with 17 bases separating them. The CDR3 DNA sequence: TGTGCCAGCAGTTACTTCGGCAACACCCCACGGGAGCAGTACTTC. It yields the protein CASSYFGNTPREQYF.

As regards this clone: The same CDR3 is also encoded by other DNA sequences in this sample. This chain links TRBV6-1 with TRBJ1-5, with 7 positions matching TRBD1. This CDR3 has 14 amino acids. The trim removed 1 base at V and 7 bases at J, leaving 4 bases unmatched. Germline values: CDR1 MNHNS, CDR2 SASEGT. The CDR3 bases are TGTGCCAGCAGTGAAGGACAGGGCGGGCAGCCCCAGCATTTT. It translates to CASSEGQGGQPQHF.

In this sample, this clone turned up once. This chain uses TRBV14 with TRBJ2-5, with D maybe TRBD1 (6 bases). The germline V gene has CDR1 SGHDN and CDR2 FVKESK. This CDR3 is 12 amino acids long. Trimming took 2 bases from V and 9 from J, leaving 10 bases between them. In DNA form, the CDR3 reads TGTGCCAGCAGCCAACCGAACAGGGCCCAGTACTTC. It specifies CASSQPNRAQYF.

The V call is TRBV3-1 (or the pseudogene TRBV3-2), the J call TRBJ1-1; possible D gene TRBD1, 5 bases. CDR1 is LGHDT, CDR2 YNNKEL, per germline (reference sequence). Between the trimmed V and J ends, which lost 6 bases and 3 bases, there was a span of 11 bases. The CDR3 is 13 residues long. CDR3 residues: CASRGLGDTEAFF. CDR3 DNA: TGTGCCAGCAGGGGGCTGGGGGACACTGAAGCTTTCTTT.

The rearrangement links TRBV5-5 to TRBJ2-1; 8 nucleotides align to TRBD1. The trim removed 3 bases at V and 4 bases at J, leaving 6 bases unmatched. The CDR3 has 15 residues. CDR1 and CDR2 (germline): SGHKS, YYEKEE (reference sequence). The DNA of the CDR3 is TGTGCCAGCAGCTCCCCTGGGACAGGATACAATGAGCAGTTCTTC. Protein product: CASSSPGTGYNEQFF.